This TCR beta chain appears in the sequencing data of a study of beta chain features in type 1 diabetes. Study-wide background: The study found patients and healthy donors alike in age, gender and cell yields. Points from the study as a whole: A moderate, significant TCRB CDR3 shortening appeared in type 1 diabetes across four CD4+ subsets. VDJ junctions sequenced from type 1 diabetes patients showed fewer insertions and more deletions.

The authors took one heparinised blood draw, averaging about 120 mL, from each donor. CD45RO/CCR7/CD25/CD127/CD95/CD27 separated CD4+ naive, central memory, regulatory and stem cell-like memory cells by sorting. A few counts support this clone. Its cognate antigen is unknown. The same CDR3 is also encoded by other DNA sequences in this sample. Every bit of the isolated RNA underwent reverse transcription, so sequencing read expressed TCRB transcripts. The table came from immunoSEQ multiplex PCR; TCRdb's copy has only in-frame clones and leaves some out. The repertoire holds 200,000 to 300,000 clones, with roughly 11% as singletons. The receptor comes from a man aged 25 to 45 with type 1 diabetes. Sequences were obtained from naive CD4+ T cells from blood.

As DNA, the CDR3 is TGTGCCAGCAGTTTACTCCGGGATACGCAGTATTTT. It encodes CASSLLRDTQYF. V gene TRBV28 combines with J gene TRBJ2-3; D uncertain. Germline assignment: CDR1 MDHEN and CDR2 SYDVKM. CDR3 size: 12 residues. The germline V and J ends were trimmed by 2 bases and 6 bases, with 6 bases remaining between them.